This T cell receptor beta chain derives from a study of graft-versus-host responses after intestinal transplantation. About the study: In this cohort, recipients had multivisceral, liver-intestinal, or isolated intestinal transplants. The recipients all started with anti-thymocyte globulin induction and then took tacrolimus and steroids for 2 to 3 years.

Only in-frame clones appear in the TCRdb table, and some are missing; sequencing was by immunoSEQ multiplex PCR. This sample has roughly 1,700 clones, with approximately 87% found just once. Intraepithelial and lamina propria lymphocytes were isolated from graft specimens. J was trimmed by 5 bases and V by 8 bases; bases with no gene match: 6. CDR3 size: 12 residues. Germline assignment: CDR1 SNHLY and CDR2 FYNNEI. The sequencing here drew on ileum tissue, taken 12 days after intestinal transplant. The rearrangement joins TRBV2 to TRBJ2-7, with 7 bases lining up with TRBD1. The source of this sequence is a human patient who received an intestinal transplant, so some T cells may come from the graft donor. CDR3 loop: CASRDRADEQYF. CDR3 in DNA: TGTGCCAGCCGCGACAGGGCCGACGAGCAGTACTTC.